Listed below are T cell receptor beta chains from one sample, sequenced in a study of T-cell memory formation after mild COVID-19. TCRdb re-called the 5' RACE reads with MiXCR, one entry per CDR3 protein. The table includes tens of thousands of distinct CDR3 sequences, about 7.3% detected once. Material: PBMCs or a T cell subset sorted from them (not recorded which). The receptors here all came from a man in his late teens or twenties who had mild COVID-19 (a few samples of this study predate the infection). Cell type and time point are not known. Both conserved end residues are part of each CDR3. D genes are given only for firm matches. The listing skips clone size in some rows; elsewhere it reads once, few, many or a size class.

clone size: .
J gene: TRBJ1-5
V gene: TRBV10-3
D gene: TRBD1
CDR3 DNA: TGTGCCACCAGAGGGACAGCGGATCAGCCCCAGCATTTT
CDR3 protein: CATRGTADQPQHF

clone size: .
J gene: TRBJ2-4
V gene: TRBV28
D gene: TRBD1
CDR3 DNA: TGTGCCAGCAGTTTCCTGAGGGGGCGAGGCGCCAAAAACATTCAGTACTTC
CDR3 protein: CASSFLRGRGAKNIQYF

clone size: few
J gene: TRBJ2-3
V gene: TRBV7-7
D gene: .
CDR3 DNA: TGTGCCAGCAGCTTAGCTCTCTGGGACACAGATACGCAGTATTTT
CDR3 protein: CASSLALWDTDTQYF

clone size: many
J gene: TRBJ2-7
V gene: TRBV5-1
D gene: .
CDR3 DNA: TGCGCCAGCAGCTTTCAGGGAGGTAACGAGCAGTACTTC
CDR3 protein: CASSFQGGNEQYF

clone size: many
J gene: TRBJ2-3
V gene: TRBV12-3/TRBV12-4
D gene: TRBD1
CDR3 DNA: TGTGCCAGCAGTCCCCCGCGACAGGGGACTGGAGATACGCAGTATTTT
CDR3 protein: CASSPPRQGTGDTQYF

clone size: many
J gene: TRBJ2-7
V gene: TRBV12-3/TRBV12-4
D gene: .
CDR3 DNA: TGTGCCAGCAGTTATGTGGCGTCCTCCTACGAGCAGTACTTC
CDR3 protein: CASSYVASSYEQYF

clone size: many
J gene: TRBJ2-1
V gene: TRBV6-1
D gene: .
CDR3 DNA: TGTGCCAGCAGTGAAATGGCGGGGAACGAGCAGTTCTTC
CDR3 protein: CASSEMAGNEQFF

clone size: few
J gene: TRBJ2-5
V gene: TRBV9
D gene: TRBD2
CDR3 DNA: TGTGCCAGCAGCGAACATAGCGGGGGAGAGACCCAGTACTTC
CDR3 protein: CASSEHSGGETQYF

clone size: few
J gene: TRBJ2-5
V gene: TRBV11-2
D gene: TRBD2
CDR3 DNA: TGTGCCAGCAGCCTGGGACTAGCGGTAGAGACCCAGTACTTC
CDR3 protein: CASSLGLAVETQYF

clone size: few
J gene: TRBJ2-3
V gene: TRBV7-3
D gene: .
CDR3 DNA: TGTGCCAGCAGCTCCTCTTCGGCCGGCACAGATACGCAGTATTTT
CDR3 protein: CASSSSSAGTDTQYF

clone size: .
J gene: TRBJ1-4
V gene: TRBV5-1
D gene: TRBD1
CDR3 DNA: TGCGCCAGCAGCCAGGACAGGGTCGATGAAAAACTGTTTTTT
CDR3 protein: CASSQDRVDEKLFF

clone size: .
J gene: TRBJ1-5
V gene: TRBV18
D gene: .
CDR3 DNA: TGTGCCAGCTCACCACTCGCCCCGAATAGCAATCAGCCCCAGCATTTT
CDR3 protein: CASSPLAPNSNQPQHF

clone size: many
J gene: TRBJ2-7
V gene: TRBV19
D gene: TRBD1
CDR3 DNA: TGTGCCAGTAACACCGGACAGGGGACCCACGAGCAGTACTTC
CDR3 protein: CASNTGQGTHEQYF

clone size: few
J gene: TRBJ1-2
V gene: TRBV28
D gene: .
CDR3 DNA: TGTGCCAGCAGTGTCTCAGGATCTGGCTACACCTTC
CDR3 protein: CASSVSGSGYTF

clone size: .
J gene: TRBJ1-1
V gene: TRBV24-1
D gene: .
CDR3 DNA: TGTGCCACCAGTGATGGCGGGGGTCGGGGGAACACTGAAGCTTTCTTT
CDR3 protein: CATSDGGGRGNTEAFF

clone size: many
J gene: TRBJ2-1
V gene: TRBV7-2
D gene: TRBD2
CDR3 DNA: TGTGCCAGCAGCTTACAAGTACTAGCGGGTGCCTTCTCCCACAATGAGCAGTTCTTC
CDR3 protein: CASSLQVLAGAFSHNEQFF

clone size: few
J gene: TRBJ2-3
V gene: TRBV10-3
D gene: .
CDR3 DNA: TGTGCCATCAGCCAGAGGGAGACAGCCACAGATACGCAGTATTTT
CDR3 protein: CAISQRETATDTQYF

clone size: .
J gene: TRBJ1-1
V gene: TRBV3-1
D gene: .
CDR3 DNA: TGTGCCAGCAGCCAAAGGACTGAAGCTTTCTTT
CDR3 protein: CASSQRTEAFF

clone size: few
J gene: TRBJ1-4
V gene: TRBV5-1
D gene: .
CDR3 DNA: TGCGCCAGCAGCCCCGGAGGGTTTTCGACTAATGAAAAACTGTTTTTT
CDR3 protein: CASSPGGFSTNEKLFF

clone size: .
J gene: TRBJ2-3
V gene: TRBV7-9
D gene: .
CDR3 DNA: TGTGCCAGCAGCCGTACACTGGGTGGCACAGATACGCAGTATTTT
CDR3 protein: CASSRTLGGTDTQYF

clone size: .
J gene: TRBJ1-1
V gene: TRBV10-2
D gene: .
CDR3 DNA: TGCGCCAGCGGTGGAGTGGGAGTGAACACTGAAGCTTTCTTT
CDR3 protein: CASGGVGVNTEAFF

clone size: .
J gene: TRBJ1-1
V gene: TRBV20-1
D gene: .
CDR3 DNA: TGCAGTGCAACGGGGGGGCAGGGAGCTTTCTTT
CDR3 protein: CSATGGQGAFF

clone size: many
J gene: TRBJ2-5
V gene: TRBV4-3
D gene: .
CDR3 DNA: TGCGCCAGCAGCCAAGACTGGCAGCGCCAAGAGACCCAGTACTTC
CDR3 protein: CASSQDWQRQETQYF

clone size: few
J gene: TRBJ2-3
V gene: TRBV3-1
D gene: TRBD2
CDR3 DNA: TGTGCCAGCAGCAACCGACTAGCCGCAGATACGCAGTATTTT
CDR3 protein: CASSNRLAADTQYF

clone size: .
J gene: TRBJ2-3
V gene: TRBV18
D gene: TRBD1
CDR3 DNA: TGTGCCAGCTCACCCCTCCGGGACAGGGTCGGGACAGATACGCAGTATTTT
CDR3 protein: CASSPLRDRVGTDTQYF

clone size: few
J gene: TRBJ1-1
V gene: TRBV5-5
D gene: .
CDR3 DNA: TGTGCCAGCAGCCGGGACACTATGAACACTGAAGCTTTCTTT
CDR3 protein: CASSRDTMNTEAFF

clone size: many
J gene: TRBJ2-5
V gene: TRBV27
D gene: .
CDR3 DNA: TGTGCCAGCAGTTCGGTCCCAGGGAAGACCCAGTACTTC
CDR3 protein: CASSSVPGKTQYF

clone size: few
J gene: TRBJ2-3
V gene: TRBV10-3
D gene: .
CDR3 DNA: TGTGCCATCAGTGATCGTGTGGGACCCCGTACGAATGCAGATACGCAGTATTTT
CDR3 protein: CAISDRVGPRTNADTQYF

clone size: many
J gene: TRBJ1-2
V gene: TRBV5-1
D gene: .
CDR3 DNA: TGCGCCAGCAGCTCGTCCGGGATCCCCGATGGGGGCTACACCTTC
CDR3 protein: CASSSSGIPDGGYTF